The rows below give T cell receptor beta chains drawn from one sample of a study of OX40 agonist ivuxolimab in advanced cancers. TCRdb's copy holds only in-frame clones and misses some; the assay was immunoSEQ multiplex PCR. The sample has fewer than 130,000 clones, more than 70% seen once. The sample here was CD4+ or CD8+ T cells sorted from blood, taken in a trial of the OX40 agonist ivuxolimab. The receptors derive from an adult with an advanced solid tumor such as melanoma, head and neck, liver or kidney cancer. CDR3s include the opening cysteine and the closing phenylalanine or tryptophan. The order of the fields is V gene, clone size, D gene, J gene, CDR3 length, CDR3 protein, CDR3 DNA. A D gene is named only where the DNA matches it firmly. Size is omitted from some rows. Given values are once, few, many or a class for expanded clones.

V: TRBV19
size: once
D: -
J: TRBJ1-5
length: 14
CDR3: CASRPGRRGQPQHF
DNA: TGTGCCAGTAGGCCGGGACGTCGGGGTCAGCCCCAGCATTTT

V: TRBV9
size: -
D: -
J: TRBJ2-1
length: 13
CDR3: CASSVGTTNEQFF
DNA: TGTGCCAGCAGCGTAGGGACGACCAATGAGCAGTTCTTC

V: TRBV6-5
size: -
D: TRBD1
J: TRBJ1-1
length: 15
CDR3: CASSSAGTANTEAFF
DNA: TGTGCCAGCAGTTCCGCCGGGACAGCGAACACTGAAGCTTTCTTT

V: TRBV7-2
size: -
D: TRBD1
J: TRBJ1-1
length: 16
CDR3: CASSLMGTGGWTEAFF
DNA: TGTGCCAGCAGCTTAATGGGGACAGGGGGCTGGACTGAAGCTTTCTTT

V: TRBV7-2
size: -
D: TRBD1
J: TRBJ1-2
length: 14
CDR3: CASSLETGNYGYTF
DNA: TGTGCCAGCAGCTTAGAGACAGGGAACTATGGCTACACCTTC

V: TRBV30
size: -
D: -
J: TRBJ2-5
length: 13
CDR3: CAWSVGGQETQYF
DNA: TGTGCCTGGAGTGTGGGGGGTCAAGAGACCCAGTACTTC

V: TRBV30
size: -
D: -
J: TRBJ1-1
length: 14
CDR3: CAWNVSPRGTEAFF
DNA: TGTGCCTGGAATGTTTCTCCCCGGGGCACTGAAGCTTTCTTT

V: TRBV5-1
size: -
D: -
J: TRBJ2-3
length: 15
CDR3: CASSLTSYFLNTQYF
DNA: TGCGCCAGCAGCTTGACTAGCTACTTTTTAAATACGCAGTATTTT

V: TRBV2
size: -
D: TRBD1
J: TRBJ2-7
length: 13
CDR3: CASSAEQGDEQYF
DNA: TGTGCCAGCAGTGCGGAACAGGGGGATGAGCAGTACTTC

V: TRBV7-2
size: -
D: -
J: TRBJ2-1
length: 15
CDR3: CASSLALSSYNEQFF
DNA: TGTGCCAGCAGCTTAGCTCTGAGCTCCTACAATGAGCAGTTCTTC

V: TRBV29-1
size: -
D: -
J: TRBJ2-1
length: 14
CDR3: CSVVEGDSYNEQFF
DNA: TGCAGCGTTGTTGAGGGAGACTCCTACAATGAGCAGTTCTTC

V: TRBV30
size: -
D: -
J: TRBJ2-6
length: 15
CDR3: CAFAQGLRRANVLTF
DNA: TGTGCCTTCGCCCAGGGCCTGCGGCGAGCCAACGTCCTGACTTTC

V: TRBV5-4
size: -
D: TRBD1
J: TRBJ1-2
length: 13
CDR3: CASSWGQAPGYTF
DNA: TGTGCCAGCAGCTGGGGACAGGCCCCTGGGTACACCTTC

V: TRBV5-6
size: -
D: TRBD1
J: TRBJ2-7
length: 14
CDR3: CASSGGTGAREQYF
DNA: TGTGCCAGCAGCGGAGGGACAGGGGCGCGCGAGCAGTACTTC

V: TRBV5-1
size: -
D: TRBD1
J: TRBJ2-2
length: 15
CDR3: CASRSTGGAAGELFF
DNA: TGCGCCAGCAGATCGACAGGGGGCGCGGCCGGGGAGCTGTTTTTT

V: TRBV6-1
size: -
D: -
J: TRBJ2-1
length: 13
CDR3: CASIIPVTNEQFF
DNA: TGTGCCAGCATTATCCCGGTTACCAATGAGCAGTTCTTC

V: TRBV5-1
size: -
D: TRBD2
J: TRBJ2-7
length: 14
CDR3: CASSPGTSGYEQYF
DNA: TGCGCCAGCAGCCCTGGGACTAGCGGGTACGAGCAGTACTTC

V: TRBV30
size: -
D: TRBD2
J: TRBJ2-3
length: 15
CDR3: CAWSPIGGEGDTQYF
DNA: TGTGCCTGGAGTCCCATCGGCGGGGAGGGGGATACGCAGTATTTT

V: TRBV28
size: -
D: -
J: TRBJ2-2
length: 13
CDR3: CASRVTNTGELFF
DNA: TGTGCCAGCCGGGTTACGAACACCGGGGAGCTGTTTTTT

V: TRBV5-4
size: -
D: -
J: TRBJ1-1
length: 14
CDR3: CASSPTRMNTEAFF
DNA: TGTGCCAGCAGCCCGACAAGAATGAACACTGAAGCTTTCTTT

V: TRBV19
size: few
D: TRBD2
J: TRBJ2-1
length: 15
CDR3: CASMPAGRAYNEQFF
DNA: TGTGCCAGTATGCCAGCGGGACGTGCCTACAATGAGCAGTTCTTC

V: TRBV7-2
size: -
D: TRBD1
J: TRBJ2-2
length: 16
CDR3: CASSSMTGRVTGELFF
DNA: TGTGCCAGCAGCTCCATGACAGGGCGGGTCACCGGGGAGCTGTTTTTT

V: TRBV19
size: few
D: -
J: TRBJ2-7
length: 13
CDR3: CASSIAVPYEQYF
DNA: TGTGCCAGTAGTATAGCGGTTCCCTACGAGCAGTACTTC

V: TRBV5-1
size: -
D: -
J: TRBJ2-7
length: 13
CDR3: CASSLETTYEQYF
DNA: TGCGCCAGCAGCTTGGAAACAACCTACGAGCAGTACTTC

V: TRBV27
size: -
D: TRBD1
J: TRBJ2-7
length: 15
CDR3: CASSSTGTGGYEQYF
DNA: TGTGCCAGCAGTTCCACCGGGACAGGGGGCTACGAGCAGTACTTC

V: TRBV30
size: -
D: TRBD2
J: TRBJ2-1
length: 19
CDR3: CAWSVSLAGGPRPLNEQFF
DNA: TGTGCCTGGAGTGTGAGCCTAGCGGGTGGACCCCGTCCTCTCAATGAGCAGTTCTTC

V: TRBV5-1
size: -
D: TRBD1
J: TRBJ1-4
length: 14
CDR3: CASSFGQGAGKLFF
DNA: TGCGCCAGCAGCTTTGGACAGGGGGCCGGAAAACTGTTTTTT

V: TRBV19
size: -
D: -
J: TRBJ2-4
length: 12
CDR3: CASSIEGNIQYF
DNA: TGTGCCAGTAGTATTGAGGGGAACATTCAGTACTTC

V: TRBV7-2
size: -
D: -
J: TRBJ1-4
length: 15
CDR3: CASSLVGGTNEKLFF
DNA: TGTGCCAGCAGCTTAGTTGGGGGGACTAATGAAAAACTGTTTTTT

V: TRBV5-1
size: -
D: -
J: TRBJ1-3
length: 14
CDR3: CASSLVDSGNTIYF
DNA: TGCGCCAGCAGCTTGGTGGACTCTGGAAACACCATATATTTT

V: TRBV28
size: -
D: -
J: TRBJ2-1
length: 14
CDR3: CASSYKIGDAEQFF
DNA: TGTGCCAGCAGTTATAAAATTGGGGACGCTGAGCAGTTCTTC

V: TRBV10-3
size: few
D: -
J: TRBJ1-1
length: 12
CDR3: CAIRAGTTEAFF
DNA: TGTGCCATCAGGGCAGGGACTACTGAAGCTTTCTTT

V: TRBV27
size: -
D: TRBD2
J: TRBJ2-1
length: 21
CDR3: CASSFRGLAGVGTNSNNEQFF
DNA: TGTGCCAGCAGTTTCCGGGGACTAGCGGGAGTGGGAACAAACTCCAACAATGAGCAGTTCTTC

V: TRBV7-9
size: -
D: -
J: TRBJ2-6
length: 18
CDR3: CASSGPRALSSGANVLTF
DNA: TGTGCCAGCAGCGGACCCCGGGCCTTGAGCTCTGGGGCCAACGTCCTGACTTTC

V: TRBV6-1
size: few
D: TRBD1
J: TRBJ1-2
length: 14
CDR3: CASRNRGSNYGYTF
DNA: TGTGCCAGCAGAAACAGGGGTTCTAACTATGGCTACACCTTC